These 4 T cell receptor beta chains were all obtained from the same sample, sequenced in a study of T cell responses to AZD1222 COVID-19 vaccine. The repertoire was sequenced with immunoSEQ multiplex PCR; TCRdb's copy has only in-frame clones and lacks some. Of fewer than 95,000 clones in the sample, about 89% were seen once. The input for sequencing was peripheral blood, taken 28 days after the second AZD1222 dose. Receptors were obtained from an adult who received the AZD1222 COVID-19 vaccine.

The chain is built from TRBV5-1 and TRBJ1-2; D possibly corresponds to TRBD1 (6 bases). There are 18 residues in the CDR3. Germline V gene lookup returns CDR1 SGHRS and CDR2 YFSETQ. V was shortened by 4 bases and J by 8 bases, with 30 bases between the two germline ends. CDR3 residues: CASSAEGQRVYFPGGYTF. CDR3 nucleotides: TGCGCCAGCAGCGCTGAAGGACAGAGAGTTTATTTCCCAGGCGGCTACACCTTC.

The J gene is TRBJ1-6, the V gene TRBV19; D may be TRBD1 (5 bases). CDR1 is LNHDA, CDR2 SQIVND, per germline (reference sequence). This CDR3 is 14 amino acids long. V lost 5 bases and J lost 5, with 10 bases in between. The CDR3 is CASSAGTDNSPLHF. The CDR3 bases are TGTGCCAGTAGTGCGGGGACGGATAATTCACCCCTCCACTTT.

This clone was counted a single time. The V call is TRBV5-1, the J call TRBJ2-7; no definite D call. This CDR3 comprises 11 residues. Trimming took 7 bases from V and 0 from J, leaving 5 bases between them. CDR1 SGHRS and CDR2 YFSETQ come from the germline V gene. The CDR3 reads CASAGSYEQYF. CDR3 nucleotides: TGCGCCAGCGCCGGCTCCTACGAGCAGTACTTC.

The V gene is TRBV5-6, the J gene TRBJ1-2, with D possibly matching TRBD1 (6 bases). Trimming removed 4 bases at V and 7 bases at J, with 11 bases between. CDR1 is SGHDT and CDR2 is YYEEEE in the germline V gene. CDR3 length equals 12 residues. CDR3 DNA sequence: TGTGCCAGCAGCCTCGGACAGCCTGGCTACACCTTC. It codes for CASSLGQPGYTF.